These 21 T cell receptor beta chains share one sample of origin, sequenced in a study of blood T cell repertoires in COVID-19. Produced via immunoSEQ multiplex PCR; TCRdb's table is partial and in-frame only. Among roughly 360,000 clones listed, roughly 80% were seen once. Material: PBMCs or T cells enriched from blood (not recorded which). Every receptor here comes from a woman aged 50 to 60 who had recovered from COVID-19.

V is TRBV29-1 and J is TRBJ2-2, with a tentative D call TRBD1 (6 bases). Germline-derived CDR1 and CDR2 are SQVTM and ANQGSEA. The CDR3 extends over 15 amino acids. Trimming stripped 6 bases from V and 1 base from J, with 15 bases between. As DNA, the CDR3 is TGCAGCGTCCGTAAGGGACAAATGAACACCGGGGAGCTGTTTTTT. As protein: CSVRKGQMNTGELFF.

This sequence joins TRBV4-3 and TRBJ1-6, with 10 bases that match TRBD1. The CDR3 runs 18 residues. With V trimmed by 2 bases and J by 8 bases, 12 bases remained unmatched. The germline V gene encodes CDR1 LGHNA and CDR2 YSLEER. The CDR3 nucleotides are TGCGCCAGCAGCCAAAGGCCGAGTATCGGGACAGGGGATTCACCCCTCCACTTT. Its translation is CASSQRPSIGTGDSPLHF.

J is TRBJ1-2 and V is TRBV7-2; no reliable D call. Germline lookup yields CDR1 SGHTA and CDR2 FQGNSA. Deletions cut 0 bases from V and 6 bases from J, with 8 bases between. The CDR3 contains 13 residues. CDR3 residues: CASSLASGNGYTF. The CDR3 bases are TGTGCCAGCAGCTTAGCGTCCGGGAATGGCTACACCTTC.

The chain couples TRBV5-4 to TRBJ1-1; TRBD1 aligns across 8 bases. V trimming: 4 bases; J trimming: 8 bases; junction bases outside the gene matches: 4. The CDR3 is made up of 12 amino acids. CDR1 is SGHNT and CDR2 is YYREEE in the germline V gene (reference sequence). In DNA, the CDR3 is TGTGCCAGCAGCGCCCAGGGGGCCGAAGCTTTCTTT. Protein sequence: CASSAQGAEAFF.

V usage is TRBV7-8 and J usage is TRBJ1-1; possibly TRBD1 for D (5 bases). V was trimmed by 1 base and J by 3 bases, leaving 9 bases between them. The germline V gene encodes CDR1 SGHVS and CDR2 FQNEAQ. This CDR3 has 14 residues. The CDR3 sequence: CASSLGGTYTEAFF. The CDR3 DNA reads as TGTGCCAGCAGCTTAGGAGGGACTTACACTGAAGCTTTCTTT. Full variable domain (remainder filled in from reference TRBV7-8 and TRBJ1-1): GAGVSQSPRYKVAKRGQDVALRCDPISGHVSLFWYQQALGQGPEFLTYFQNEAQLDKSGLPSDRFFAERPEGSVSTLKIQRTQQEDSAVYLCASSLGGTYTEAFFGQGTRLTVV.

This clone has just a few counts. The V and J genes are TRBV19 and TRBJ2-7; the D is unclear. Germline lookup yields CDR1 LNHDA and CDR2 SQIVND (reference sequence). Trimming took off 1 base at V and 5 bases at J, with 9 bases between the two ends. The CDR3 has 13 residues. This CDR3 reads CASSIVSADEQYF. In nucleotides, the CDR3 is TGTGCCAGTAGTATAGTGAGCGCGGACGAGCAGTACTTC.

The J gene is TRBJ1-1, the V gene TRBV29-1; D ambiguous. The CDR3 has 10 amino acids. Germline CDR1 and CDR2: SQVTM and ANQGSEA. Trimming pared 5 bases from V and 3 bases from J, leaving 4 bases between. The chain's CDR3 is CSVQYTEAFF. The CDR3 bases are TGCAGCGTTCAGTACACTGAAGCTTTCTTT.

The chain joins TRBV7-2 to TRBJ2-3; D gene uncertain. The CDR3 is 17 residues long. Trimming left V 4 bases short and J 1 base short, with 18 bases between. From germline, CDR1 is SGHTA and CDR2 FQGNSA. The CDR3 DNA is TGTGCCAGCAGCTCAGAGAGGCGTGATCGGGGCACAGATACGCAGTATTTT. It translates to CASSSERRDRGTDTQYF.

Of note for this clone: The same CDR3 is also encoded by other DNA sequences in this sample. The chain employs TRBV3-1 (or the pseudogene TRBV3-2) and TRBJ1-2, with TRBD1 matching 7 bases. Germline assignment: CDR1 LGHDT and CDR2 YNNKEL (reference sequence). The CDR3 consists of 14 residues. Germline trimming cut 1 base from V and 7 bases from J; bases unmatched to any gene: 6. CDR3 region: CASSQAIQGSGYTF. The CDR3 DNA is TGTGCCAGCAGCCAAGCTATACAGGGGTCTGGCTACACCTTC.

V gene TRBV28 combines with J gene TRBJ1-1, with D perhaps matching TRBD1 (6 bases). V was pared by 2 bases and J by 8 bases, with 12 bases between. Germline CDR1 and CDR2: MDHEN and SYDVKM. This CDR3 contains 13 residues. The CDR3 is CASSLAGGSEAFF. DNA of the CDR3: TGTGCCAGCAGTTTAGCGGGGGGCAGCGAAGCTTTCTTT.

This clone appeared a single time. This rearrangement joins TRBV5-1 to TRBJ2-7; D is undetermined. V was pared by 2 bases and J by 6 bases, with 12 bases between. The CDR3 spans 13 residues. Germline CDR1 is SGHRS and CDR2 is YFSETQ. The CDR3 reads CASSFEFSLEQYF. CDR3 DNA: TGCGCCAGCAGCTTCGAGTTCTCCCTCGAGCAGTACTTC.

This clone was detected once. The rearrangement joins TRBV7-2 to TRBJ1-3; D is unclear. V was clipped by 4 bases and J by 0 bases, with 10 bases between them. The CDR3 extends over 15 amino acids. CDR1 is SGHTA, CDR2 FQGNSA, per germline. This chain's CDR3 is CASSYTLSSGNTIYF. The CDR3, as DNA: TGTGCCAGCAGCTATACTTTGAGCTCTGGAAACACCATATATTTT.

This CDR3 reads CASSRNRGITGELFF. CDR3 nucleotide sequence: TGTGCCAGCAGCCGCAACAGGGGTATCACCGGGGAGCTGTTTTTT. The chain has TRBV16 and TRBJ2-2; 7 nucleotides align to TRBD1. J was trimmed by 4 bases and V by 4 bases; bases with no gene match: 6. Per the germline V gene, CDR1 is KGHSY and CDR2 is FQNENV. The CDR3 covers 15 residues.

This clone has a single count. The genes are TRBV5-1 and TRBJ1-2, with unresolved D. This CDR3 has 14 residues. CDR1 and CDR2 (germline): SGHRS, YFSETQ. Trimming pared 4 bases from V and 4 bases from J, leaving 14 bases between. CDR3 sequence (DNA): TGCGCCAGCAGCCCCACGGGGAGCCTCTATGGCTACACCTTC. Protein sequence: CASSPTGSLYGYTF. The whole variable domain, remainder taken from reference TRBV5-1 and TRBJ1-2, is KAGVTQTPRYLIKTRGQQVTLSCSPISGHRSVSWYQQTPGQGLQFLFEYFSETQRNKGNFPGRFSGRQFSNSRSEMNVSTLELGDSALYLCASSPTGSLYGYTFGSGTRLTVV.

The rearrangement links TRBV6-5 to TRBJ1-2; no clear D gene. The CDR3 runs to 15 residues. V was clipped by 0 bases and J by 0 bases, with 8 bases between them. Germline CDR1 is MNHEY and CDR2 is SVGAGI. CDR3 nucleotide sequence: TGTGCCAGCAGTTACTCGAGGGCAGCTAACTATGGCTACACCTTC. Protein product: CASSYSRAANYGYTF.

The chain couples TRBV10-3 to TRBJ2-5, with 10 bases aligning to TRBD1. Germline CDR1 reads ENHRY; CDR2 reads SYGVKD. V was pared by 6 bases and J by 5 bases, with 9 bases of the junction left unmatched. This CDR3 spans 15 amino acids. CDR3 residues: CAISVQTGGMETQYF. Here the CDR3 DNA reads TGTGCCATCAGCGTTCAGACAGGGGGCATGGAGACCCAGTACTTC.

The chain has TRBV5-1 and TRBJ2-7; 8 positions agree with TRBD2. Germline-derived CDR1 and CDR2 are SGHRS and YFSETQ. The CDR3 runs to 18 residues. Germline trimming cut 4 bases from V and 6 bases from J; bases unmatched to any gene: 21. The CDR3 region is CASSPFGGTSGTPVEQYF. The DNA of the CDR3 is TGCGCCAGCAGCCCCTTCGGAGGGACTAGTGGAACCCCCGTCGAGCAGTACTTC.

The V call is TRBV7-9, the J call TRBJ1-5; TRBD1 aligns across 7 bases. Germline loops: CDR1 SEHNR, CDR2 FQNEAQ (reference sequence). The CDR3 length is 13 residues. The ends lost 9 bases at V and 0 bases at J; junction bases unmatched: 2. CDR3 sequence: CASGTDSNQPQHF. The CDR3 DNA sequence: TGTGCCAGTGGGACAGATAGCAATCAGCCCCAGCATTTT.

V gene TRBV7-2 combines with J gene TRBJ1-2; 8 positions agree with TRBD1. Germline V CDR1 and CDR2: SGHTA, FQGNSA. This CDR3 has 17 amino acids. J was trimmed by 3 bases and V by 2 bases; bases with no gene match: 11. The CDR3, as DNA: TGTGCCAGCAGCTTAAGACAGGGGCAGGGAAAATACTATGGCTACACCTTC. Its translation: CASSLRQGQGKYYGYTF.

Written as DNA, the CDR3 is TGCGCCAGCCGGGACTTTGGTCCGGATACGCAGTATTTT. Protein sequence: CASRDFGPDTQYF. This chain connects TRBV5-1 to TRBJ2-3, with D maybe TRBD2 (6 bases). V dropped 7 bases and J dropped 6 bases, with 15 bases sitting between them. Per germline, CDR1 SGHRS and CDR2 YFSETQ. This CDR3 comprises 13 residues.

CDR3 DNA: TGTGCCAGCAGCCCCTCCGGGACAGGTGAATATGGCTACACCTTC. Protein sequence: CASSPSGTGEYGYTF. This rearrangement joins TRBV11-3 to TRBJ1-2, with 8 nucleotides matching TRBD1. CDR3 length: 15 residues. V lost 5 bases and J lost 5; bases outside the gene matches: 10. Germline assignment: CDR1 SGHNT and CDR2 YENEEA.